This T cell receptor beta chain stems from a study of shared clonotypes between healthy human individuals (TCRdb year 2020). Looking at the study overall: A few men and two women, aged 18 to 49 years, made up the cohort. For each donor, CD4 naive and CD4 memory were each run on three plates, CD8 naive on two plates, and CD8 memory on one plate. Blood TCR repertoires of a handful of healthy adults were deeply sequenced to estimate repertoire size and the extent of clonotype sharing between individuals. Different laboratories and diverse techniques were used to prepare libraries and sequence TCR repertoires, to increase sequencing depth and limit assay-specific biases. Between about 0.85 and 9.5 billion PBMCs per donor were obtained by leukapheresis.

TCR CDR3 regions were amplified from genomic DNA by multiplex PCR using the deep immunoSEQ assay. Extracted genomic DNA from each cell subset was distributed evenly across all wells of several immunoSEQ 96-well plates, and each plate was treated as a replicate. For sorted subsets, approximately 190 ng genomic DNA, equal to about 30,000 T cell genomes, was loaded into each replicate PCR. The purified libraries were quantified using a Qubit 3.0 fluorometer, sized with a Bioanalyzer 2100, and then quantified again using the KAPA Library Quantification kit. Every immunoSEQ 96-well plate was sequenced on a separate single-read 150-cycle Illumina NextSeq 550 flow cell. For the original study's pipeline: Because only junctional sequences without quality scores were contained in the immunoSEQ output, filtering matching that applied to full-length reads could not be performed. Sequences were annotated with PyIR, a Python wrapper for IgBLAST v1.9, using IMGT germline references to assign V/J genes and CDR3. Any read was removed if the V/J assignment was weak (E-value above 1e-6), the CDR3 was missing, or the read contained stop codons, out-of-frame junctions, or ambiguous translated residues. V3J clonotypes were defined as sequences sharing an identical inferred V gene, J gene, and CDR3 amino acid sequence. To compute the percentage overlap between repertoires, the number of shared unique clonotypes was divided by the size of the smaller repertoire. Richness of each repertoire was evaluated using RTK rarefaction, the Chao1 estimator, and Recon v2.1 estimates of unobserved clonotypes. Generation probabilities were computed with OLGA for all TCRbeta clonotypes obtained by the gDNA method from several donors. Drawn from immuneACCESS, this table holds only the in-frame rearrangements with V and J called that TCRdb kept. Clones are partly lost; checked studies trace under half to an unresolved V gene and leave the rest unexplained. V and J calls and clone size are copied from that table; D and trimming were computed from the DNA. This sample comprises millions of clones, 85% to 95% of them detected only once. Of the sample, 1.5% to 2% falls within the top ten clones.

CD8 naive samples were obtained by positive selection for CCR7 among CD45RO-negative cells, yielding a CD45RA+CCR7+ population from which TemRA cells were excluded. Healthy HIV-negative adults with no recently reported acute infections or vaccinations were included as donors. Every donor was a Caucasian adult living in Nashville, Tennessee, USA. After blood collection by leukapheresis, PBMCs were isolated using Ficoll-Histopaque density gradient centrifugation and then cryopreserved in the vapor phase of liquid nitrogen. Analytical flow cytometry was used to check the purity and quantity of every magnetically sorted T cell population. Each sorted fraction had its genomic DNA isolated and then quantified by UV absorbance on a Nanodrop 2000c. The CDR3 has 16 amino acids, counting the end cysteine and phenylalanine. Only the CDR3 portion is preserved as DNA: 48 bases, with reading frame beginning at the first base. As encoded in the germline V gene (reference sequence), CDR1 is MNHEY while CDR2 is SMNVEV. V and J lose 5 bases and 2 bases, and a span of 13 bases separates them.

A note on this clone: Its antigen remains undetermined. Nothing much larger sits one base from this clone, and base qualities are not available.

What the authors observed across the whole study: The genetic and exposure-history diversity represented was limited by the small number of donors. Based on pairwise subsampling, the degree of clonotype sharing among donors was expected to be affected by sequencing depth. When several donors were compared, the shared fraction of clonotypes was approximately 5% for naive CD4, around 3.5% for naive CD8, 2.3% for memory CD4, and 0.4% for memory CD8. Sampling was limited to blood, and TCR repertoires in tissue likely differ from TCR repertoires in blood. Larger estimated clonotype richness was generally found for naive subsets than for memory subsets. Even with the large sequencing depth, rarefaction of the sorted-subset datasets indicated that sequencing was incomplete. Compared with non-shared clonotypes, the clonotypes found in all four sorted-subset donors had higher generation probabilities.

The chain employs TRBV27 and TRBJ1-6; the D gene cannot be named for sure. Material for sequencing was naive CD8+ T cells from PBMCs. The cell subset or site label, read with the paper, signifies: CD45RA+CCR7+. The receptor's source is a man aged 18 to 30 in good health. Some clones in this sample may be carry-over from other donors' samples. The CDR3 sequence is CASSQLRGPYNSPLHF. The DNA sequence follows: TGTGCCAGCAGTCAACTAAGAGGACCCTATAATTCACCCCTCCACTTT.